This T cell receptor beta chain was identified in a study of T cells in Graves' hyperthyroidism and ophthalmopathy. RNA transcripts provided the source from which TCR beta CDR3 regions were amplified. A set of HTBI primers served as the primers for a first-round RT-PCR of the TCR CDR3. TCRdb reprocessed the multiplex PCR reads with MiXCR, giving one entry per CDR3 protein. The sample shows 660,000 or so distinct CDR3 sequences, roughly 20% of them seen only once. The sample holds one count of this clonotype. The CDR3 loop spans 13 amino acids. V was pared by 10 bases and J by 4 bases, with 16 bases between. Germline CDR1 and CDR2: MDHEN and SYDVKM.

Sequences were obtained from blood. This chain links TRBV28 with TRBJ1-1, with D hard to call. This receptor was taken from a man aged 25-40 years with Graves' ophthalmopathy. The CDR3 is CATAPIASTEAFF. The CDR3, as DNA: TGTGCCACCGCCCCCATAGCAAGCACTGAAGCTTTCTTT.